This record looks at one TCR beta chain sequence and its context. The antigen is unknown. The study sequenced cultured CD4+ T cell DNA using the Oncomine TCR Beta short-read assay. TCRdb re-derived calls from the PCR reads in MiXCR, one entry per CDR3 protein. The sample records 15,000 to 20,000 distinct CDR3 sequences, 52% being singletons. The CDR3 is made up of 12 amino acids. Trimming took off 4 bases at V and 8 bases at J, with 10 bases between the two ends. Germline CDR1 KGHDR, CDR2 SFDVKD. Regarding time point: late sampling 161 to 241 days after vaccination in a few convalescent patients. The treatment here: roughly 10-day PBMC culture with coronavirus spike peptide pools or control peptides (ViraFEST assay). Antigen-specific T cells were expanded with peptide pools by ViraFEST, and TCRs were then sequenced. Fresh IL-2 medium replaced half the culture medium on days 3 and 7. This sample is part of a study of vaccination and CD4 T cells after COVID-19.

The chain has TRBV24-1 and TRBJ1-1; tentatively, D is TRBD1 (5 bases). The sample was CD4+ T cells from blood, cultured in vitro, taken about 7 months after SARS-CoV-2 vaccination. This clonotype was obtained from a human donor who had recovered from COVID-19. This CDR3 is CATSERGSEAFF. For the CDR3, the DNA is TGTGCCACCAGTGAAAGGGGAAGCGAAGCTTTCTTT.